This paragraph covers one T cell receptor (beta chain) sequence. The antigen remains unidentified. The PCR ran on 60 Vbeta and 13 Jbeta primers. Sequencing used immunoSEQ multiplex PCR; TCRdb keeps in-frame clones, though not all of them. Among tens of thousands of clones listed, around 80% were seen once. V lost 0 bases, J lost 2 bases, and 3 bases stayed unmatched. Germline CDR1 LGHNT, CDR2 FRNRAP. The CDR3 loop spans 16 amino acids. This sample was included in a study of cytomegalovirus exposure and HLA in healthy donors. Study details: Out of 300 to 500 genotyped donors, 81% belonged to the Caucasian-associated ancestry cluster. Overall study results and limits: Published work reported that the classifier diagnosed cytomegalovirus status with high specificity and sensitivity.

The material sequenced was PBMCs. The TCR originated in a woman aged 40-49 years in good health and CMV-seropositive. This chain joins TRBV12-5 and TRBJ1-5; 8 bases match TRBD1. CDR3: CASGLVPGQGNQPQHF. CDR3 sequence (DNA): TGTGCTAGTGGTTTGGTACCGGGACAGGGCAATCAGCCCCAGCATTTT.